This TCR beta chain was recovered during a study of cytomegalovirus exposure and HLA in healthy donors. Researchers ran the PCR with 60 Vbeta and 13 Jbeta primers. Using immunoSEQ multiplex PCR, the repertoire was profiled, and TCRdb retains in-frame clones only, with some absent. The table includes about 130,000 clones, about four fifths detected once. In this sample, this clone turned up once. This CDR3 is 18 amino acids long. V dropped 4 bases and J dropped 4; count of bases not matched to a gene: 6. Germline V lookup: CDR1 ENHRY, CDR2 SYGVKD. The sample was PBMCs. The chain is built from TRBV10-3 and TRBJ2-2; 16 nucleotides align to TRBD2. This receptor was identified in a man aged 25 to 40 in good health and CMV-seronegative. DNA of the CDR3: TGTGCCATCAGTGTCGCGGGACTAGCGGGAGGGCCCACCGGGGAGCTGTTTTTT. Amino acid sequence: CAISVAGLAGGPTGELFF.